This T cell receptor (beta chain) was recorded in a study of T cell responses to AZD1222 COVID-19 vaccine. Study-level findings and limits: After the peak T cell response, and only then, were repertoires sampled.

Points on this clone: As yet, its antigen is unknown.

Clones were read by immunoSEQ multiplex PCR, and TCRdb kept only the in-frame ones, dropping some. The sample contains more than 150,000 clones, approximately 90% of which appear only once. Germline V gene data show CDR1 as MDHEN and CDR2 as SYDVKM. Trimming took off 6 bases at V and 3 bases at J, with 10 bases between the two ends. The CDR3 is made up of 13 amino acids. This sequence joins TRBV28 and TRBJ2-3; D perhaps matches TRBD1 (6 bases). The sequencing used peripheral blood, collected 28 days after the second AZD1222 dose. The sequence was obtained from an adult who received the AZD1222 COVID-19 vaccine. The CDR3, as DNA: TGTGCCAGCAGCTCTCAGGGGACAGATACGCAGTATTTT. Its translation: CASSSQGTDTQYF.